The rows below give T cell receptor beta chains drawn from one sample of a study of control samples from healthy donors and cancer patients. Clones were sequenced by immunoSEQ multiplex PCR, and TCRdb holds only the in-frame ones, with some missing. The sample contains 95,000 to 150,000 clones, around 92% of which appear only once. The specimen was blood. Receptors originate from a middle-aged man in good health. The CDR3 runs from the conserved cysteine through the conserved F or W. D genes are given only for firm matches. Size is omitted from some rows. Given values are once, few, many or a class for expanded clones.

D gene,J gene,clone size,V gene,CDR3 protein,CDR3 DNA
-,TRBJ1-6,-,TRBV11-2,CASSLDPRGNSPLHF,TGTGCCAGCAGCTTAGATCCCAGGGGCAATTCACCCCTCCACTTT
TRBD1,TRBJ1-1,-,TRBV7-8,CASSREPGQGPEAFF,TGTGCCAGCAGCCGCGAACCGGGACAGGGGCCTGAAGCTTTCTTT
TRBD1,TRBJ1-6,-,TRBV5-4,CASSWEQGARSPLHF,TGTGCCAGCAGCTGGGAACAGGGGGCGAGGTCACCCCTCCACTTT
-,TRBJ1-1,-,TRBV7-9,CASSLGRTEAFF,TGTGCCAGCAGCTTAGGTAGGACTGAAGCTTTCTTT
-,TRBJ1-2,-,TRBV7-9,CASSPAGGYGYTF,TGTGCCAGCAGCCCCGCCGGGGGTTATGGCTACACCTTC
-,TRBJ2-3,-,TRBV7-6,CASSLMRSTDTQYF,TGTGCCAGCAGCTTGATGAGGAGCACAGATACGCAGTATTTT
-,TRBJ2-1,-,TRBV2,CASSGGTFYNEQFF,TGTGCCAGCAGTGGTGGGACATTCTACAATGAGCAGTTCTTC
TRBD1,TRBJ1-2,-,TRBV6-1,CASSDTMGQGAEGYTF,TGTGCCAGCAGTGACACTATGGGACAGGGGGCGGAAGGCTACACCTTC
TRBD1,TRBJ1-4,-,TRBV27,CASSKTGGNEKLFF,TGTGCCAGCAGTAAGACAGGGGGCAATGAAAAACTGTTTTTT
-,TRBJ2-3,-,TRBV4-1,CASSQDGAPSPDTQYF,TGCGCCAGCAGCCAAGATGGGGCACCCTCACCCGATACGCAGTATTTT
-,TRBJ2-3,-,TRBV3-1/TRBV3-2,CASSHRTDTQYF,TGTGCCAGCAGCCACCGCACAGATACGCAGTATTTT
-,TRBJ1-2,-,TRBV30,CAWSEQESNYGYTF,TGTGCCTGGAGTGAACAGGAGTCTAACTATGGCTACACCTTC
-,TRBJ1-2,once,TRBV5-1,CASSLSGGSGYTF,TGCGCCAGCAGCTTGTCGGGGGGCTCTGGCTACACCTTC
-,TRBJ1-2,-,TRBV2,CASNRQVGGNYGYTF,TGTGCCAGCAACCGACAGGTGGGGGGTAACTATGGCTACACCTTC
-,TRBJ1-3,few,TRBV6-5,CASRMSSWGNTIYF,TGTGCCAGCAGAATGTCCTCCTGGGGAAACACCATATATTTT
-,TRBJ1-6,-,TRBV27,CASSPSRASSSYNSPLHF,TGTGCCAGCAGCCCTTCCCGGGCAAGCAGCTCCTATAATTCACCCCTCCACTTT
-,TRBJ1-6,-,TRBV10-3,CAISELSRTENNSPLHF,TGTGCCATCAGTGAGCTATCCCGGACAGAGAATAATTCACCCCTCCACTTT
TRBD1,TRBJ2-7,-,TRBV10-3,CASGTDMYYEQYF,TGTGCCAGTGGGACAGATATGTATTACGAGCAGTACTTC
-,TRBJ2-2,-,TRBV9,CASSIRVSGELFF,TGTGCCAGCAGCATCAGGGTGAGCGGGGAGCTGTTTTTT
-,TRBJ1-1,-,TRBV19,CASSSGGLEAFF,TGTGCCAGTAGTAGTGGGGGGCTTGAAGCTTTCTTT
-,TRBJ2-1,-,TRBV6-6,CASTPRAGDYNEQFF,TGTGCCAGCACACCCAGGGCAGGTGACTACAATGAGCAGTTCTTC
-,TRBJ2-1,-,TRBV5-1,CASSLAVSGNEQFF,TGCGCCAGCAGCTTGGCTGTCTCAGGCAATGAGCAGTTCTTC
-,TRBJ2-5,-,TRBV5-6,CASSFGGRETQYF,TGTGCCAGCAGCTTTGGGGGGCGGGAGACCCAGTACTTC
TRBD1,TRBJ1-5,-,TRBV27,CASSGDSVLNQPQHF,TGTGCCAGCAGCGGGGACAGCGTGTTAAATCAGCCCCAGCATTTT
TRBD1,TRBJ2-1,-,TRBV10-3,CAISEGQGYNEQFF,TGTGCCATCAGTGAGGGACAGGGGTACAATGAGCAGTTCTTC
-,TRBJ1-1,-,TRBV27,CASSLFGEAEAFF,TGTGCCAGCAGTTTATTCGGTGAGGCTGAAGCTTTCTTT
-,TRBJ1-2,-,TRBV27,CASSLDPEVGGYTF,TGTGCCAGCAGTTTAGACCCGGAGGTGGGTGGCTACACCTTC
-,TRBJ1-5,-,TRBV27,CASSTLRAGDEPQHF,TGTGCCAGCAGTACCCTAAGGGCGGGGGATGAGCCCCAGCATTTT
-,TRBJ1-4,-,TRBV5-4,CASSLRVDNEKLFF,TGTGCCAGCAGCTTGCGAGTAGACAATGAAAAACTGTTTTTT
TRBD2,TRBJ2-5,-,TRBV29-1,CSALAGGETQYF,TGCAGCGCTCTAGCGGGGGGCGAGACCCAGTACTTC
-,TRBJ1-1,once,TRBV6-5,CASINRQGGSTEAFF,TGTGCCAGCATTAATCGGCAAGGGGGGAGCACTGAAGCTTTCTTT
-,TRBJ1-1,-,TRBV19,CASMERHLNTEAFF,TGTGCCAGTATGGAGCGACACCTGAACACTGAAGCTTTCTTT
-,TRBJ2-1,-,TRBV4-2,CASSQRTSSSYNEQFF,TGTGCCAGCAGCCAAAGGACATCGAGCTCCTACAATGAGCAGTTCTTC
-,TRBJ1-5,-,TRBV4-2,CASSQDWPGKANQPQHF,TGTGCCAGCAGCCAAGACTGGCCAGGGAAGGCCAATCAGCCCCAGCATTTT
-,TRBJ1-1,few,TRBV10-3,CATAGAEVGDTEAFF,TGTGCCACCGCAGGGGCCGAGGTTGGGGACACTGAAGCTTTCTTT
-,TRBJ1-3,few,TRBV19,CASISASSGNTIYF,TGTGCCAGTATCTCGGCTAGCTCTGGAAACACCATATATTTT
TRBD2,TRBJ2-5,-,TRBV2,CATRTSGSQETQYF,TGTGCCACCCGGACTAGCGGGAGCCAAGAGACCCAGTACTTC
-,TRBJ1-5,-,TRBV29-1,CSAGLGANQPQHF,TGCAGCGCCGGTCTAGGGGCAAATCAGCCCCAGCATTTT
TRBD1,TRBJ1-1,-,TRBV7-2,CASKMGQGGYTEAFF,TGTGCCTCCAAGATGGGGCAGGGGGGGTACACTGAAGCTTTCTTT
-,TRBJ2-7,few,TRBV7-9,CASSLAFERGEQYF,TGTGCCAGCAGCTTAGCGTTTGAGAGAGGCGAGCAGTACTTC
-,TRBJ2-7,-,TRBV5-4,CASSLDGYEQYF,TGTGCCAGCAGCTTAGACGGCTACGAGCAGTACTTC
-,TRBJ1-5,-,TRBV5-6,CASSYGGQPQHF,TGTGCCAGCAGTTACGGGGGTCAGCCCCAGCATTTT
-,TRBJ2-2,-,TRBV6-4,CASSGDRNTGELFF,TGTGCCAGCAGTGGAGACAGGAACACCGGGGAGCTGTTTTTT
-,TRBJ1-1,-,TRBV7-2,CASSLAGQGFTEAFF,TGTGCCAGCAGCTTAGCGGGGCAGGGGTTCACTGAAGCTTTCTTT
-,TRBJ2-7,-,TRBV7-6,CASSLVDGSYEQYF,TGTGCCAGCAGCTTAGTTGACGGGTCCTACGAGCAGTACTTC
-,TRBJ1-6,-,TRBV7-2,CASSLDAVSNSPLHF,TGTGCCAGCAGCTTAGATGCTGTCTCTAATTCACCCCTCCACTTT
TRBD1,TRBJ2-2,-,TRBV24-1,CATSDPTGRNTGELFF,TGTGCCACCAGTGACCCGACAGGGCGTAACACCGGGGAGCTGTTTTTT